A selection of T cell receptor beta chains follows, all from one sample in a study of T cell repertoires in cytomegalovirus infection. TCRdb reprocessed the reads via MiXCR and lists one record per CDR3 protein. Seen here are 250,000 or so distinct CDR3 sequences, approximately 13% observed once, and the top ten hold 1.6%. Sequencing was done on a sample of PBMCs. The receptors derive from a human donor in good health (CMV status not recorded). Some clones in this sample may be carry-over from other donors' samples. CDR3s leave out the opening cysteine and the closing phenylalanine or tryptophan.

J: TRBJ1-4; V: TRBV5-1; CDR3: ASSFQSTNEKLF
J: TRBJ2-7; V: TRBV20-1; CDR3: SAFDTGYEQY
J: TRBJ1-4; V: TRBV11-3; CDR3: ASSRTLNNEKLF
J: TRBJ1-5; V: TRBV5-1; CDR3: ASSISGGDQPQH
J: TRBJ2-2; V: TRBV7-2; CDR3: ASSLYASGARGELF
J: TRBJ2-7; V: TRBV2; CDR3: ASVWTGFGEQY
J: TRBJ2-1; V: TRBV9; CDR3: ASSVSGYTYNEQF
J: TRBJ1-1; V: TRBV7-2; CDR3: ASSLGTVNTEAF
J: TRBJ2-1; V: TRBV7-9; CDR3: ASSPGGNNEQF
J: TRBJ2-3; V: TRBV27; CDR3: ASSLRTGTELGDTQY
J: TRBJ2-2; V: TRBV12-3/TRBV12-4; CDR3: ASRSSGTSVTGELF
J: TRBJ1-5; V: TRBV5-5; CDR3: ASSLQWNQPQH
J: TRBJ2-7; V: TRBV7-3; CDR3: ASSIQGANEQY
J: TRBJ2-3; V: TRBV7-2; CDR3: ASSLGGGPSTDTQY
J: TRBJ1-1; V: TRBV5-1; CDR3: ASSAGTATEAF
J: TRBJ2-2; V: TRBV2; CDR3: ASIRLRANTGELF
J: TRBJ1-1; V: TRBV9; CDR3: ASSPIRTGNTEAF
J: TRBJ2-1; V: TRBV7-2; CDR3: ASRPLAGGNNEQF
J: TRBJ2-3; V: TRBV5-1; CDR3: ASSLGAAGAGDTQY
J: TRBJ2-1; V: TRBV5-4; CDR3: ASSLPGLAVNEQF
J: TRBJ1-4; V: TRBV6-1; CDR3: ASNETPNEKLF
J: TRBJ1-4; V: TRBV5-5; CDR3: ASSRAQGESEKLF
J: TRBJ1-2; V: TRBV4-3; CDR3: ASSQDGGGGYT
J: TRBJ1-2; V: TRBV20-1; CDR3: SARDRNRVHGYT
J: TRBJ2-4; V: TRBV15; CDR3: ATSRDLGVAKNIQY
J: TRBJ2-7; V: TRBV28; CDR3: ASRVTGVYEQY
J: TRBJ2-1; V: TRBV28; CDR3: ASSRLAGVGDEQF
J: TRBJ1-2; V: TRBV6-2/TRBV6-3; CDR3: ASSLEVSGYGYT
J: TRBJ2-2; V: TRBV6-5; CDR3: ASSYGNRGQGGELF
J: TRBJ1-1; V: TRBV28; CDR3: ASSFVTEAF
J: TRBJ2-2; V: TRBV15; CDR3: ASAKGTLRAGELF
J: TRBJ2-2; V: TRBV2; CDR3: ASSNGQGAGELF
J: TRBJ2-3; V: TRBV29-1; CDR3: SLARGPDTQY
J: TRBJ2-1; V: TRBV7-2; CDR3: ASSPRQSSYNEQF
J: TRBJ2-7; V: TRBV7-2; CDR3: ASSRTSGYYEQY
J: TRBJ1-5; V: TRBV7-3; CDR3: ASSLTGAVGEPQH
J: TRBJ1-6; V: TRBV4-3; CDR3: ASSERGSDNSPLH
J: TRBJ1-6; V: TRBV28; CDR3: ASSETVNSYNSPLH
J: TRBJ2-6; V: TRBV25-1; CDR3: ASSGGVSGANVLT
J: TRBJ2-3; V: TRBV2; CDR3: ASSGPGGQRLMAQY
J: TRBJ2-3; V: TRBV28; CDR3: ATEGGARGADTQY
J: TRBJ2-2; V: TRBV5-1; CDR3: ASSPGTGGSGELF
J: TRBJ2-1; V: TRBV24-1; CDR3: ATSDLRLAGGDEQF
J: TRBJ2-1; V: TRBV20-1; CDR3: SARDLQGTSGRASYNEQF
J: TRBJ2-5; V: TRBV14; CDR3: ASSPSQEETQY
J: TRBJ2-7; V: TRBV5-5; CDR3: ASETGVGYEQY
J: TRBJ2-1; V: TRBV11-2; CDR3: ASSPPLSSYNEQF
J: TRBJ2-7; V: TRBV7-2; CDR3: ASSPRDRIIYEQY
J: TRBJ1-4; V: TRBV29-1; CDR3: SVEVQGGGEKLF